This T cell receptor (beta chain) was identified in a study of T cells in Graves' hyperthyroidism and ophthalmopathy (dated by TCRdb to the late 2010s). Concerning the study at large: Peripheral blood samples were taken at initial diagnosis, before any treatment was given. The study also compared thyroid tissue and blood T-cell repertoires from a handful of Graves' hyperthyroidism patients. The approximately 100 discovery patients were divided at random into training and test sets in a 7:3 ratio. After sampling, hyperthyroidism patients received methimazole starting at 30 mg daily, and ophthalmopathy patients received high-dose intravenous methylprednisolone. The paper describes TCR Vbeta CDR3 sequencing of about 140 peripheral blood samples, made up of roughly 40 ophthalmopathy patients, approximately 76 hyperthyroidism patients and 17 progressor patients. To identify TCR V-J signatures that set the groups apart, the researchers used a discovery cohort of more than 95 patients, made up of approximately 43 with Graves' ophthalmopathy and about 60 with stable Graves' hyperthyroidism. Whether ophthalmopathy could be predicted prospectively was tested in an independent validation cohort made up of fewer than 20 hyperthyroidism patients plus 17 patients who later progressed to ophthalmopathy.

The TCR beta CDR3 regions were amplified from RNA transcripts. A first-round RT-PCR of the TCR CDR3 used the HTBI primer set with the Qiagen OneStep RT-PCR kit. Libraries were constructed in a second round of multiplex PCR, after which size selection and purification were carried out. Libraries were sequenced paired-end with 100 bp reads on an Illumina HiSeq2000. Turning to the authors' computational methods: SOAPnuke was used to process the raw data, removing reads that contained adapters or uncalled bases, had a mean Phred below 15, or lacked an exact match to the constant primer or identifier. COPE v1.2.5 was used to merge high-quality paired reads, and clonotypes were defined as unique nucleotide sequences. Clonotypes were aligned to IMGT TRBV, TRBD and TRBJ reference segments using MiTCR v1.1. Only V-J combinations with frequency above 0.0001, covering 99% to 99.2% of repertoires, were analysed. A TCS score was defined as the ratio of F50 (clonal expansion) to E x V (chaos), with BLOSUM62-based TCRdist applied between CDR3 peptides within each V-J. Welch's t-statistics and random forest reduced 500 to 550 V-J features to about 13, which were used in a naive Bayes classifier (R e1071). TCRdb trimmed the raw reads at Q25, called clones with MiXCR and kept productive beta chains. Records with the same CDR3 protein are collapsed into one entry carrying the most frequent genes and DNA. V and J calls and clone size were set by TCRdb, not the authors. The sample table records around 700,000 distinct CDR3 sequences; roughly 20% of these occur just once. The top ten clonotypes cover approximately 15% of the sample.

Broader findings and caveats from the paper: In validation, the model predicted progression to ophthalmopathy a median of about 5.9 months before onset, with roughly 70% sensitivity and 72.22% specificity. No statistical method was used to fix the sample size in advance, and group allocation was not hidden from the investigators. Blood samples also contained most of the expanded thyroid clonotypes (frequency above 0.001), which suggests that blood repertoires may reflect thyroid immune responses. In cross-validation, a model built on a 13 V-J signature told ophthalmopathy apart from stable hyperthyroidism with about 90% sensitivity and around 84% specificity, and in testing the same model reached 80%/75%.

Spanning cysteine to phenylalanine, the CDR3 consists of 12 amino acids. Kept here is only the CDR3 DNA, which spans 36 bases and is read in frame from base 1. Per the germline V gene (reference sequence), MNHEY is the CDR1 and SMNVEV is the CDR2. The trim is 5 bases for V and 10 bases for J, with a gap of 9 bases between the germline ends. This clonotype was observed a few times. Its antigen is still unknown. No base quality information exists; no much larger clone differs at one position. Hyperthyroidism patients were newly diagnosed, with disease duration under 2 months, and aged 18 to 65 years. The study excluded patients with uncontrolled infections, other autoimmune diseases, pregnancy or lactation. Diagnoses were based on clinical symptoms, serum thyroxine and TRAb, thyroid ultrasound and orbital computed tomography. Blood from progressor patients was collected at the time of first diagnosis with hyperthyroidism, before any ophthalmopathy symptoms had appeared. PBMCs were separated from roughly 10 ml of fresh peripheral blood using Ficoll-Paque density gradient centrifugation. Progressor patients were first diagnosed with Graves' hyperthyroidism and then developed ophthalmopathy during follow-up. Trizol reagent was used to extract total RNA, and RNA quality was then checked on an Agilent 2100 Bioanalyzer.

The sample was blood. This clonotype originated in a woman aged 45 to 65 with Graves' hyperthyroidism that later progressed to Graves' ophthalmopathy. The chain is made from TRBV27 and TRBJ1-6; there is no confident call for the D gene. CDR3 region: CASSARRSPLHF. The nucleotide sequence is TGTGCCAGCAGTGCCAGACGGTCACCCCTCCACTTT.